This TCR beta chain was obtained from a study of esophageal squamous cell carcinoma under preoperative chemotherapy. The sample holds a few counts of this clonotype. Trimming removed 9 bases from V and 6 bases from J, with 11 bases in between. CDR1 and CDR2 from the germline V gene are MNHNS and SASEGT. This CDR3 has 11 amino acids. Via MiXCR, TCRdb re-called the PCR reads, giving one row per CDR3 protein. The table has fewer than 20,000 distinct CDR3 sequences, under 60% seen once. Time point denoted: after preoperative PTX-NDP chemotherapy. Patients received paclitaxel-nedaplatin as preoperative chemotherapy before surgery.

The clonotype comes from a human donor with esophageal squamous cell carcinoma. The donor label of this sample is uncertain. This sequence joins TRBV6-1 and TRBJ2-5; possible D gene TRBD2, 6 bases. The specimen was taken from a patient given preoperative chemotherapy. The CDR3 sequence: CASVGGQTQYF. CDR3 coding DNA: TGTGCCAGTGTCGGGGGACAGACCCAGTACTTC.